This T cell receptor (beta chain) was captured in a study of CD8 T cells in ankylosing spondylitis. This clonotype was recorded at least ten times. The antigen is not known. TCRdb re-derived calls from the 5' RACE reads in MiXCR, one entry per CDR3 protein. The sample includes about 42,000 distinct CDR3 sequences, over 3.5% of them seen just once. Notes on the study in general: Blood from ankylosing spondylitis patients appeared to carry a characteristic eight-variant TCR beta motif. Disease-linked clones, CD8+, were relatively rare in peripheral blood.

The CDR3 contains 13 residues. CDR1 and CDR2 (germline): SGDLS, YYNGEE. Trimming removed 0 bases from V and 8 bases from J, with 6 bases in between. The chain joins TRBV9 to TRBJ1-6; D unresolved. The sequenced material came from blood, either unsorted or a sorted T cell fraction (not recorded which). The source of this sequence is a female donor with ankylosing spondylitis or in good health (not recorded which). The CDR3 coding sequence is TGTGCCAGCAGCGTAGCGGGAGATTCACCCCTCCACTTT. Its protein product is CASSVAGDSPLHF.